Included here is one T cell receptor beta chain sequence, with context. There are many counts of this clonotype. No antigen is known for it. Per-base quality was not reported, and no clone a single base away is much larger than it. The source of the sample is a study of T cells in Graves' hyperthyroidism and ophthalmopathy (dated by TCRdb to the late 2010s). With respect to the entire study: Peripheral blood samples were taken at initial diagnosis, before any treatment was given. TCR V-J signatures able to tell the groups apart were searched for in a discovery cohort of 90 to 100 patients, of whom fewer than 45 had Graves' ophthalmopathy and about 60 had stable Graves' hyperthyroidism. Following sampling, methimazole starting at 30 mg daily was given to hyperthyroidism patients, and high-dose intravenous methylprednisolone was given to ophthalmopathy patients. The paper reports TCR Vbeta CDR3 sequencing of 135 peripheral blood samples: approximately 41 ophthalmopathy, fewer than 80 hyperthyroidism and around 17 progressor patients. The 95 to 100 discovery patients were randomly divided into training and test sets at a 7:3 ratio. In addition, the study compared T-cell repertoires in thyroid tissue and in blood from about 6 Graves' hyperthyroidism patients. An independent validation cohort of under 20 hyperthyroidism patients and approximately 15 patients who later progressed to ophthalmopathy tested prospective prediction of ophthalmopathy. Broader findings and caveats from the paper: In validation, the model predicted progression to ophthalmopathy a median of around 6.5 months before onset, with roughly 70% sensitivity and just under 75% specificity. Sample size was not statistically predetermined, and blinding of investigators to group allocation was not performed. In cross-validation, a model built on a 13 V-J signature told ophthalmopathy apart from stable hyperthyroidism with roughly 87% sensitivity and around 83% specificity, and in testing the same model reached 80%/75%. Most expanded thyroid clonotypes (frequency above 0.001) were also detected in blood, a finding suggesting that blood repertoires may reflect thyroid immune responses.

The TCR beta CDR3 regions were amplified from the RNA transcripts. For the first round of RT-PCR on the TCR CDR3, the HTBI primer set was used together with the Qiagen OneStep RT-PCR kit. The libraries were constructed in a second round of multiplex PCR and then size-selected and purified. Libraries were sequenced paired-end with 100 bp reads on an Illumina HiSeq2000. The authors' pipeline ran thus. SOAPnuke was used to process the raw data, with reads discarded if the reads contained adapters or uncalled bases, had a mean Phred below 15, or lacked an exact constant-primer or identifier match. COPE v1.2.5 was used to merge high-quality paired reads, and clonotypes were defined as unique nucleotide sequences. MiTCR v1.1 was used to align the clonotypes against IMGT TRBV, TRBD and TRBJ reference segments. The analysis included only V-J combinations with a frequency above 0.0001, which together covered roughly 99% of the repertoires. A TCS score was defined as the ratio of F50 (clonal expansion) to E x V (chaos), with BLOSUM62-based TCRdist applied between CDR3 peptides within each V-J. Welch's t-statistics and random forest reduced roughly 540 V-J features to 13, which were used in a naive Bayes classifier (R e1071). The public sequencing data were trimmed at Q25 with fastp and processed into clonotypes with MiXCR by TCRdb, which kept only in-frame beta chains. Merged by CDR3 protein, the rows form single entries marked with the most common genes and DNA. In this record, the V and J calls reflect TCRdb's handling and not the investigators' own analysis. This sample holds some 510,000 distinct CDR3 sequences; roughly 20% were observed only once. The ten top clones hold about 30% of the sample.

Stable Graves' hyperthyroidism was defined as no progression to ophthalmopathy during 18 months of follow-up. Hyperthyroidism patients were aged 18 to 65 years and newly diagnosed, with disease duration of less than 2 months. The study excluded patients with uncontrolled infections, other autoimmune diseases, pregnancy or lactation. Diagnoses were based on clinical symptoms, serum thyroxine and TRAb, thyroid ultrasound and orbital computed tomography. PBMCs were separated from about 10 ml of fresh peripheral blood using Ficoll-Paque density gradient centrifugation. Total RNA was extracted with Trizol reagent, and quality was checked on an Agilent 2100 Bioanalyzer. The junction shows trimming of 2 bases on V and 2 bases on J, plus 12 bases between the germline ends. Looking up the germline V gene yields CDR1 SGHAT and CDR2 FQNNGV. The CDR3 covers 15 residues, taking in both the cysteine and the phenylalanine. The read is trimmed to its CDR3 DNA, 45 bases read in frame from base 1.

The sample was blood. The receptor comes from a man between 18 and 29 years old with Graves' hyperthyroidism. The V gene is TRBV11-2 and the J gene is TRBJ2-5; there is no confident call for the D gene. The DNA sequence is TGTGCCAGCAGCTTATGGTACGGTAAACAAGAGACCCAGTACTTC. The translation is CASSLWYGKQETQYF.